This passage covers 19 T cell receptor beta chains from one sample sequenced in a study of prognosis after radiotherapy for stage I lung cancer (dated by TCRdb to the early 2020s). Sequencing was carried out with an Illumina HiSeq 3000. The TCR beta CDR3 region was amplified from genomic DNA by two rounds of multiplex PCR. In the first PCR round, primers specific to each TRBV and TRBJ gene were used, and the primer sequences were filed in Chinese patent CN105087789A. Through fastp at Q25 and MiXCR, TCRdb rebuilt clones from the public reads, retaining in-frame beta chains. Each CDR3 protein appears once, grouped with its most common genes and DNA. The sample table contains about 18,000 distinct CDR3 sequences; only one count was recorded for around 15% of them. The ten largest clones represent more than 35% of the sample. This specimen was PBMCs, taken before or after stereotactic body radiation therapy (not recorded which). The receptors shown here come from a donor over 45 with non-small cell lung cancer.

In this sample, this clonotype turned up many times. The J gene is TRBJ2-7, the V gene TRBV28; a weak D match, TRBD2 (5 bases). Trimming took off 7 bases at V and 4 bases at J, with 17 bases between the two ends. This CDR3 spans 14 amino acids. CDR1 MDHEN and CDR2 SYDVKM come from the germline V gene. CDR3 region: CASTATPRGYEQYF. DNA of the CDR3: TGTGCCAGCACCGCCACGCCTCGGGGTTACGAGCAGTACTTC.

Remarks on this clonotype: A much more abundant neighbour one base away suggests this may be a read error. The V gene is TRBV6-1, the J gene TRBJ2-5, with D possibly called TRBD1 or TRBD2 (5 bases each). Trimming shortened V by 6 bases and J by 3 bases, and 20 bases separated the two germline ends. There are 16 residues in the CDR3. Germline assignment: CDR1 MNHNS and CDR2 SASEGT. The CDR3 spells CASREDTWLGKETQYF. DNA for the CDR3: TGTGCCAGCAGGGAGGACACATGGCTCGGGAAAGAGACCCAGTACTTC.

This clonotype was recorded many times. This chain uses TRBV7-6 with TRBJ2-2, with 8 bases matching TRBD2. The germline V gene encodes CDR1 SGHVS and CDR2 FNYEAQ. J lost 3 bases, V lost 0 bases, and 6 bases had no gene match. CDR3 length: 17 amino acids. The CDR3 region is CASSLASGSRHTGELFF. In DNA form, the CDR3 reads TGTGCCAGCAGCTTAGCCAGCGGGAGTCGCCACACCGGGGAGCTGTTTTTT.

On this clonotype itself: It is likely a read error: a sequence one base away is far more abundant. J is TRBJ2-7 and V is TRBV6-5; unclear D gene. The V gene's germline CDR1 is MNHEY and CDR2 SVGAGI. The CDR3 is 15 amino acids. The CDR3 coding sequence is TGTGCCAGCAGTCTAAATGGCTTTAGCTCCTACCAGCAGTACGTC. This sequence encodes CASSLNGFSSYQQYV.

This clonotype came up many times. This chain uses TRBV5-1 with TRBJ2-1, with D possibly being TRBD1 or TRBD2 (5 bases each). V dropped 0 bases and J dropped 12 bases, with 13 bases sitting between them. The CDR3 runs 13 residues. Germline lookup yields CDR1 SGHRS and CDR2 YFSETQ. The DNA of the CDR3 is TGCGCCAGCAGCTTGGATCTCCGGGACGGGCAGTTCTTC. This translates into CASSLDLRDGQFF.

This clonotype was seen ten or more times. The J gene is TRBJ2-5, the V gene TRBV7-3, with D perhaps being TRBD1 or TRBD2 (5 bases each). The V end was cut by 0 bases, the J end by 2 bases, with 10 bases between. The CDR3 runs to 15 residues. CDR1 SGHTA and CDR2 FQGTGA come from the germline V gene. The CDR3 spells CASSLTGTLQETQYF. CDR3 coding DNA: TGTGCCAGCAGCTTAACAGGGACGCTTCAAGAGACCCAGTACTTC.

This clonotype was counted ten times or more. This chain uses TRBV4-3 with TRBJ2-3; TRBD2 matches 7 bases. The length of the CDR3 is 14 residues. With 1 base clipped from V and 4 bases from J, the junction kept 2 bases outside the gene matches. The germline V gene encodes CDR1 LGHNA and CDR2 YSLEER. The CDR3 nucleotides are TGCGCCAGCAGCCAAGTGGGAGGGGCAGATACGCAGTATTTT. As protein: CASSQVGGADTQYF.

Many counts were recorded for this clonotype. CDR3 nucleotide sequence: TGTGCCAGCAGCTTAGAGCTAGGGGTAGAGACCCAGTACTTC. This encodes CASSLELGVETQYF. J is TRBJ2-5 and V is TRBV7-9, with a possible D match to TRBD1 (5 bases). V lost 1 base to trimming and J lost 4 bases, with 10 bases between them. The CDR3 is made up of 14 amino acids. CDR1 and CDR2 from the germline V gene are SEHNR and FQNEAQ (reference sequence).

This clonotype was counted at least ten times. The V and J genes are TRBV29-1 and TRBJ1-1, with D perhaps TRBD1 (6 bases). The CDR3 sequence is 10 residues long. The germline V and J ends were trimmed by 7 bases and 7 bases, with 10 bases remaining between them. Germline CDR1 reads SQVTM; CDR2 reads ANQGSEA. CDR3 DNA: TGCAGCGCTATGACAGGTGAAGCTTTCTTT. Residues: CSAMTGEAFF.

This clonotype appeared many times. J is TRBJ2-7 and V is TRBV14; a possible D gene is TRBD2 (5 bases). The V gene lost 3 bases and the J gene lost 2 bases, with 11 bases spanning the gap. This CDR3 spans 14 amino acids. Looked up from germline, CDR1 is SGHDN and CDR2 is FVKESK. In DNA, the CDR3 is TGTGCCAGCAGCCACATAGGGAGAACCTACGAGCAGTACTTC. Its translation: CASSHIGRTYEQYF.

At least ten counts were recorded for this clonotype. The chain couples TRBV5-1 to TRBJ2-5; D ambiguous. The CDR3 has 12 amino acids. Looked up from germline, CDR1 is SGHRS and CDR2 is YFSETQ. Trimming pared 0 bases from V and 2 bases from J, leaving 2 bases between. The DNA of the CDR3 is TGCGCCAGCAGCTTGGTACAAGAGACCCAGTACTTC. It specifies CASSLVQETQYF.

This clonotype showed up many times. For the CDR3, the DNA is TGTGCCAGCAGCTCTCAACCGGGACATACCAACAATGAGCAGTTCTTC. This gives the protein CASSSQPGHTNNEQFF. This sequence joins TRBV7-3 and TRBJ2-1, with D perhaps matching TRBD1 (6 bases). The V gene lost 4 bases and the J gene lost 5 bases, with 18 bases spanning the gap. Germline V gives CDR1 SGHTA, CDR2 FQGTGA. The CDR3 has 16 amino acids.

This clonotype was detected many times. The DNA for the CDR3 is TGCAGTGCTAGAGATCCGGGGGCCGGGAGCACAGATACGCAGTATTTT. It specifies CSARDPGAGSTDTQYF. V usage is TRBV20-1 and J usage is TRBJ2-3, with D tentatively TRBD1 or TRBD2 (6 bases each). V was pared by 0 bases and J by 0 bases, with 13 bases between. This CDR3 comprises 16 residues. Germline loops: CDR1 DFQATT, CDR2 SNEGSKA (reference sequence).

The J gene is TRBJ2-6, the V gene TRBV5-1; unclear D gene. Trimming removed 5 bases from V and 1 base from J, with 10 bases in between. Germline V gene data show CDR1 as SGHRS and CDR2 as YFSETQ. The CDR3 covers 15 residues. The CDR3 loop is CASRGSPSGANVLTF. Written as DNA, the CDR3 is TGCGCCAGCAGGGGAAGTCCGTCTGGGGCCAACGTCCTGACTTTC.

This clonotype was detected many times. The chain carries TRBV27 and TRBJ1-2; D call uncertain. Between the trimmed V and J ends, which lost 6 bases and 1 base, there was a span of 27 bases. Germline V gene sequence: CDR1 MNHEY, CDR2 SMNVEV (reference sequence). The CDR3 consists of 19 residues. The DNA for the CDR3 is TGTGCCAGCAGAACCCCTAAGGGCAGCGCGGCGACTCTTAACTATGGCTACACCTTC. Translation: CASRTPKGSAATLNYGYTF.

This clonotype occurred many times. CDR3: CASSSQPGGGNTEAFF. The CDR3 DNA reads TGTGCCAGCAGTTCGCAACCAGGGGGTGGGAACACTGAAGCTTTCTTT. The chain employs TRBV6-9 and TRBJ1-1; 7 nucleotides align to TRBD1. V trimming: 4 bases; J trimming: 1 base; junction bases outside the gene matches: 9. From germline, CDR1 is MNHGY and CDR2 SVAAGI. The CDR3 runs to 16 residues.

This clonotype appeared many times. This chain links TRBV7-2 with TRBJ2-7; 8 bases fit TRBD2. V shed 2 bases and J 3 bases; nucleotides not matched to a gene: 12. The CDR3 is 17 residues long. CDR1 and CDR2 (germline): SGHTA, FQGNSA. The CDR3: CASSLTGLVSGFYEQYF. CDR3 sequence (DNA): TGTGCCAGCAGCTTAACGGGACTAGTCTCTGGTTTCTACGAGCAGTACTTC.

About this clonotype: A far larger clone lies a single base away; this is likely a read error. The chain uses TRBV6-9 and TRBJ2-5, with D hard to call. With 3 bases removed from V and 4 bases from J, the gap between germline ends came to 21 bases. The CDR3 has 17 amino acids. Germline V gene lookup returns CDR1 MNHGY and CDR2 SVAAGI. The CDR3 is CASSYGLRKSSGETQYF. For the CDR3, the DNA is TGTGCCAGCAGTTACGGATTAAGAAAGAGCTCAGGAGAGACCCAGTACTTC.

This clonotype has at least ten counts. This chain connects TRBV20-1 to TRBJ2-1, with 8 bases identical to TRBD2. With 0 bases clipped from V and 5 bases from J, the junction kept 6 bases outside the gene matches. The CDR3 has 15 amino acids. The germline CDR1 and CDR2 sequences are DFQATT and SNEGSKA (reference sequence). The chain's CDR3 is CSARDRAGVDNEQFF. For the CDR3, the DNA is TGCAGTGCTAGAGATCGAGCGGGAGTAGACAATGAGCAGTTCTTC.